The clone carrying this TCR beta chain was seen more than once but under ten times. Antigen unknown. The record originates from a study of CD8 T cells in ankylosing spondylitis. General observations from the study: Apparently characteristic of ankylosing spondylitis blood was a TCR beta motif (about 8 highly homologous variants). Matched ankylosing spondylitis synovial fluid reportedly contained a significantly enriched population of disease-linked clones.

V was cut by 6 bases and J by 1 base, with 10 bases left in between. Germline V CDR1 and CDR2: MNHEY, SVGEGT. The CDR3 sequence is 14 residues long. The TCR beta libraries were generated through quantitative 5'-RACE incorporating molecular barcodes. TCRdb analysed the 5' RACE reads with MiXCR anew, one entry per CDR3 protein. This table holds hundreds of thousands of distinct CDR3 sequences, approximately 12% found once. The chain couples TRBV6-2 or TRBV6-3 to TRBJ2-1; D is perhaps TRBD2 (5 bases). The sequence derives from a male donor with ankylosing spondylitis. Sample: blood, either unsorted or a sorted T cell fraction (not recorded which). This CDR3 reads CASRRATSYNEQFF. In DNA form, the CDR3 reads TGTGCCAGCAGGAGGGCCACGTCCTACAATGAGCAGTTCTTC.